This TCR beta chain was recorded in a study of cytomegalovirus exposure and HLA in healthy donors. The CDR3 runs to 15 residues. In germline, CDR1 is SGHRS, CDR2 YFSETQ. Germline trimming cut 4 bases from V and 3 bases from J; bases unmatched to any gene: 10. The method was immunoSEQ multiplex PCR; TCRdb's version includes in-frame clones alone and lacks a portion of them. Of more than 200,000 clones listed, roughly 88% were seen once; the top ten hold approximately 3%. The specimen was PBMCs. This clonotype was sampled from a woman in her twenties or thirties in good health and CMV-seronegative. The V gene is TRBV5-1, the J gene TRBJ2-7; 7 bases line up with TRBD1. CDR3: CASSGRQGVDYEQYF. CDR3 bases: TGCGCCAGCAGCGGGAGACAGGGTGTCGACTACGAGCAGTACTTC.